The 30 T cell receptor beta chains below all came from one sample that was sequenced in a study of shared clonotypes between healthy human individuals (TCRdb year 2020). Receptors were amplified or captured by the immunoSEQ multiplex PCR assay. The immuneACCESS repertoire file appears here via TCRdb, limited to in-frame rearrangements. These files lack a portion of the clones; in checked studies, under half of the deficit traces to unresolved V genes, and the cause of the others is not known. The sample has hundreds of thousands of clones on record, 90% to 95% of them singletons. The ten largest clonotypes hold around 0.11% of the sample. CD8 naive samples were CD45RO-negative cells positively selected for CCR7, giving a CD45RA+CCR7+ population that excluded TemRA cells. Material for sequencing was naive CD8+ T cells sorted from blood. The cell subset or site label of this sample denotes: CD45RA+CCR7+. The receptors originated from a woman aged 25 to 39 in good health.

This chain links TRBV21-1 with TRBJ2-7; TRBD1, as called in the table, went unchecked against the DNA. TRBV21-1 is shown as a pseudogene. This CDR3 is 17 amino acids long. The CDR3 region is CASSKAPRTGATYEQYF. The DNA for the CDR3 is TGTGCCAGCAGCAAAGCGCCGAGGACAGGCGCGACCTACGAGCAGTACTTC.

V and J are TRBV16 and TRBJ2-1, with D tentatively TRBD2 (6 bases). This CDR3 is built from 13 residues. Trimming cost V 4 bases and J 6 bases, with 10 bases left between them. Germline lookup yields CDR1 KGHSY and CDR2 FQNENV. CDR3 amino acids: CASSPGTANEQFF. The CDR3 DNA is TGTGCCAGCAGCCCCGGGACTGCCAATGAGCAGTTCTTC.

The chain uses TRBV11-3 and TRBJ1-5, with 9 nucleotides matching TRBD1. The germline CDR1 and CDR2 sequences are SGHNT and YENEEA. This CDR3 has 14 residues. J was trimmed by 7 bases and V by 2 bases; bases with no gene match: 3. CDR3 sequence reads: CASSLWDREQPQHF. The DNA for the CDR3 is TGTGCCAGCAGCTTATGGGACAGGGAACAGCCCCAGCATTTT. The full variable domain, completed using reference TRBV11-3 and TRBJ1-5, is EAGVVQSPRYKIIEKKQPVAFWCNPISGHNTLYWYLQNLGQGPELLIRYENEEAVDDSQLPKDRFSAERLKGVDSTLKIQPAELGDSAVYLCASSLWDREQPQHFGDGTRLSIL.

V and J are TRBV5-4 and TRBJ2-7; weak D call: TRBD2 (5 bases). Germline V gene sequence: CDR1 SGHNT, CDR2 YYREEE (reference sequence). The V gene lost 4 bases and the J gene lost 5 bases, with 22 bases spanning the gap. The CDR3 length is 16 residues. The CDR3 reads CASSTPGLLPNDEQYF. DNA of the CDR3: TGTGCCAGCAGCACACCAGGACTCTTACCGAATGACGAGCAGTACTTC.

The chain is built from TRBV7-6 and TRBJ2-3; 7 bases are a match to TRBD1. J was trimmed by 0 bases and V by 5 bases; bases with no gene match: 8. This CDR3 spans 16 amino acids. Looked up from germline, CDR1 is SGHVS and CDR2 is FNYEAQ. For the CDR3, the DNA is TGTGCCAGCAGCACAACAGGGGCCCAAAGCACAGATACGCAGTATTTT. Translation gives CASSTTGAQSTDTQYF.

In this sample, this clone turned up once. The J gene is TRBJ1-4, the V gene TRBV10-2; possibly TRBD1 for D (5 bases). From germline, CDR1 is WSHSY and CDR2 SAAADI. CDR3 length: 13 amino acids. V was cut by 6 bases and J by 7 bases, with 12 bases left in between. Here the CDR3 reads CASSLGGSEKLFF. The CDR3 coding sequence is TGCGCCAGCAGCCTGGGGGGGAGTGAAAAACTGTTTTTT.

The CDR3 DNA reads as TGTGCCAGCAGTCCGACAGGGTTAAGTAGCACAGATACGCAGTATTTT. Protein sequence: CASSPTGLSSTDTQYF. The chain has TRBV27 and TRBJ2-3, with 7 bases aligning to TRBD1. Germline CDR1 MNHEY, CDR2 SMNVEV (reference sequence). This CDR3 has 16 residues. J was trimmed by 0 bases and V by 5 bases; bases with no gene match: 8.

The chain has TRBV11-2 and TRBJ1-3, with D tentatively TRBD1 (5 bases). The CDR3 spans 14 residues. CDR1 SGHAT and CDR2 FQNNGV come from the germline V gene. V dropped 3 bases and J dropped 4 bases, with 10 bases sitting between them. CDR3 protein: CASSFDSGGNTIYF. The CDR3 DNA follows: TGTGCCAGCAGCTTTGACAGCGGAGGAAACACCATATATTTT.

The J gene is TRBJ2-7, the V gene TRBV13; unclear D gene. Looked up from germline, CDR1 is PRHDT and CDR2 is FYEKMQ (reference sequence). Trimming removed 2 bases at V and 7 bases at J, with 15 bases between. This CDR3 spans 14 amino acids. The CDR3 is CASSLSRRAREQYF. The CDR3 DNA sequence: TGTGCCAGCAGCTTATCTAGACGGGCTAGGGAGCAGTACTTC.

The V call is TRBV5-3, the J call TRBJ2-7, with D perhaps matching TRBD1 (5 bases). TRBV5-3 is classed as an ORF, of uncertain function. Trimming took off 4 bases at V and 5 bases at J, with 10 bases between the two ends. The CDR3 spans 12 residues. The CDR3 sequence: CARSPQGHEQYF. The CDR3 DNA reads as TGTGCCAGAAGCCCCCAGGGCCACGAGCAGTACTTC.

This clone was detected once. This chain connects TRBV9 to TRBJ1-1, with D possibly TRBD1 on 5 matching bases. Deletions cut 0 bases from V and 4 bases from J, with 10 bases between. This CDR3 comprises 14 residues. The germline CDR1 and CDR2 sequences are SGDLS and YYNGEE. The CDR3 DNA reads TGTGCCAGCAGCGTAGTCTTTGGGGGCACTGAAGCTTTCTTT. It is translated as CASSVVFGGTEAFF.

The chain combines TRBV7-9 with TRBJ2-1, with TRBD2 as a possible D gene (6 bases). The V end lost 6 bases, the J end lost 3 bases, and 21 bases lay between the germline ends. The CDR3 runs 17 residues. Germline values: CDR1 SEHNR, CDR2 FQNEAQ (reference sequence). This CDR3 reads CASSSPRAGLLYNEQFF. The DNA for the CDR3 is TGTGCCAGCAGTTCCCCCCGGGCGGGACTCCTCTACAATGAGCAGTTCTTC. The full variable domain, rest sourced from reference TRBV7-9 and TRBJ2-1, is DTGVSQNPRHKITKRGQNVTFRCDPISEHNRLYWYRQTLGQGPEFLTYFQNEAQLEKSRLLSDRFSAERPKGSFSTLEIQRTEQGDSAMYLCASSSPRAGLLYNEQFFGPGTRLTVL.

The chain couples TRBV7-8 to TRBJ2-7, with TRBD2 matching 12 bases. J lost 0 bases, V lost 0 bases, and 6 bases had no gene match. In germline, CDR1 is SGHVS, CDR2 FQNEAQ. The CDR3 is 18 amino acids. The CDR3 nucleotides read TGTGCCAGCAGCTTAGCATTACGGACTAGCGGGAACTCCTACGAGCAGTACTTC. Translating it yields CASSLALRTSGNSYEQYF.

V is TRBV29-1 and J is TRBJ2-1, with D perhaps being TRBD1 or TRBD2 (7 bases each). This CDR3 contains 16 residues. The germline gives CDR1 SQVTM, CDR2 ANQGSEA. The V end lost 0 bases, the J end lost 10 bases, and 22 bases lay between the germline ends. The CDR3 DNA follows: TGCAGCGTTGAAGATCTTCAGGGGGGGATCGTCGGGGAGCAGTTCTTC. This sequence encodes CSVEDLQGGIVGEQFF.

This rearrangement joins TRBV30 to TRBJ2-7, with D possibly being TRBD2 (6 bases). The CDR3 extends over 18 amino acids. Germline CDR1 and CDR2: GTSNPN and SVGIG (reference sequence). Deletions cut 3 bases from V and 2 bases from J, with 26 bases between. This CDR3 reads CAWSAMDLLAFSPYEQYF. In DNA, the CDR3 is TGTGCCTGGAGCGCCATGGACCTCCTAGCGTTCAGTCCCTACGAGCAGTACTTC. The whole variable domain, remainder taken from reference TRBV30 and TRBJ2-7, is SQTIHQWPATLVQPVGSPLSLECTVEGTSNPNLYWYRQAAGRGLQLLFYSVGIGQISSEVPQNLSASRPQDRQFILSSKKLLLSDSGFYLCAWSAMDLLAFSPYEQYFGPGTRLTVT.

The V call is TRBV5-1, the J call TRBJ2-7; 10 bases match TRBD2. V trimming: 4 bases; J trimming: 6 bases; junction bases outside the gene matches: 7. Per germline, CDR1 SGHRS and CDR2 YFSETQ. The CDR3 runs 14 residues. The CDR3 DNA reads as TGCGCCAGCAGCGGCGGGACTAGCGAACTCGAGCAGTACTTC. Translating gives CASSGGTSELEQYF.

The V and J genes are TRBV6-6 and TRBJ1-5; D call uncertain. Trimming stripped 7 bases from V and 2 bases from J, with 15 bases between. The CDR3 has 15 amino acids. Per germline, CDR1 MNHNY and CDR2 SVGAGI (reference sequence). This chain's CDR3 is CASTDSLWGNQPQHF. DNA for the CDR3: TGTGCCAGCACTGACTCCCTATGGGGCAATCAGCCCCAGCATTTT.

J is TRBJ2-7 and V is TRBV6-6; 8 nucleotides line up with TRBD2. The length of the CDR3 is 15 residues. CDR1 is MNHNY and CDR2 is SVGAGI in the germline V gene (reference sequence). Trimming cost V 2 bases and J 3 bases; bases outside gene matches: 6. The DNA for the CDR3 is TGTGCCAGCAGTTACGGCGCGGGAGGACTCTACGAGCAGTACTTC. This translates into CASSYGAGGLYEQYF.

The V call is TRBV27, the J call TRBJ1-4, with D uncertain. CDR3 length equals 13 residues. V lost 2 bases and J 8 bases, leaving 9 bases between the germline ends. Per the germline V gene, CDR1 is MNHEY and CDR2 is SMNVEV (reference sequence). The CDR3 DNA is TGTGCCAGCAGTTTACAGATACGGGAAAAACTGTTTTTT. This translates into CASSLQIREKLFF. Filled out from reference TRBV27 and TRBJ1-4, the complete variable domain reads EAQVTQNPRYLITVTGKKLTVTCSQNMNHEYMSWYRQDPGLGLRQIYYSMNVEVTDKGDVPEGYKVSRKEKRNFPLILESPSPNQTSLYFCASSLQIREKLFFGSGTQLSVL.

CDR3 in DNA: TGTGCCAGTGGTGCGGGGGAGCAGTACTTC. Translated: CASGAGEQYF. The V call is TRBV19, the J call TRBJ2-7; a weak D match, TRBD2 (6 bases). The CDR3 has 10 amino acids. With 8 bases removed from V and 7 bases from J, the gap between germline ends came to 9 bases. The germline V gene has CDR1 LNHDA and CDR2 SQIVND (reference sequence).

This chain connects TRBV9 to TRBJ2-5, with TRBD2 identical over 7 bases. The ends lost 0 bases at V and 4 bases at J; junction bases unmatched: 9. Germline V CDR1 and CDR2: SGDLS, YYNGEE. CDR3 length: 16 residues. The CDR3 spells CASSVDEAGARETQYF. CDR3 bases: TGTGCCAGCAGCGTAGATGAGGCGGGAGCGCGAGAGACCCAGTACTTC.

This clone was detected a few times. The chain has TRBV4-1 and TRBJ2-1, with 13 bases identical to TRBD2. This CDR3 has 20 residues. V dropped 3 bases and J dropped 4; count of bases not matched to a gene: 15. Germline CDR1 reads MGHRA; CDR2 reads YSYEKL. CDR3 amino acids: CASSHRWTSGRSAEYNEQFF. The CDR3 bases are TGCGCCAGCAGCCATAGATGGACTAGCGGGAGATCGGCCGAATACAATGAGCAGTTCTTC.

This chain joins TRBV9 and TRBJ2-7; D remains unclear. Germline CDR1 reads SGDLS; CDR2 reads YYNGEE. The CDR3 has 14 amino acids. V lost 0 bases and J lost 0, with 7 bases in between. The CDR3 sequence is CASSVERNSYEQYF. The CDR3 coding sequence is TGTGCCAGCAGCGTAGAACGGAACTCCTACGAGCAGTACTTC.

The chain combines TRBV5-6 with TRBJ2-3, with TRBD2 identical over 8 bases. After removal of 5 bases from V and 1 base from J, the junction contained 6 bases not matched to a gene. From germline, CDR1 is SGHDT and CDR2 YYEEEE. CDR3 size: 15 residues. The CDR3 nucleotides read TGTGCCAGCAGACCGTCCGGGGGGGGCACAGATACGCAGTATTTT. Its translation is CASRPSGGGTDTQYF.

V gene TRBV5-1 combines with J gene TRBJ2-7; D is ambiguous. This CDR3 has 13 residues. Germline CDR1 SGHRS, CDR2 YFSETQ. V lost 5 bases, J lost 0 bases, and 9 bases lay in between. CDR3 loop: CASRMLSSYEQYF. As DNA, the CDR3 is TGCGCCAGCAGGATGCTGTCCTCCTACGAGCAGTACTTC. Full variable domain (missing parts from reference TRBV5-1 and TRBJ2-7): KAGVTQTPRYLIKTRGQQVTLSCSPISGHRSVSWYQQTPGQGLQFLFEYFSETQRNKGNFPGRFSGRQFSNSRSEMNVSTLELGDSALYLCASRMLSSYEQYFGPGTRLTVT.

The chain couples TRBV19 to TRBJ2-7; D is perhaps TRBD2 (7 bases). Germline CDR1 is LNHDA and CDR2 is SQIVND (reference sequence). Trimming stripped 3 bases from V and 2 bases from J, with 17 bases between. This CDR3 comprises 16 residues. The CDR3 sequence: CASSIPPRGGTYEQYF. The DNA of the CDR3 is TGTGCCAGTAGTATCCCACCAAGGGGGGGGACCTACGAGCAGTACTTC.

The rearrangement links TRBV9 to TRBJ2-1; 9 bases are a match to TRBD2. Germline assignment: CDR1 SGDLS and CDR2 YYNGEE. Trimming at V came to 0 bases and at J to 5 bases, leaving 3 bases not matched to a gene. This CDR3 has 15 amino acids. The CDR3 sequence: CASSVAASGNNEQFF. The DNA for the CDR3 is TGTGCCAGCAGCGTAGCGGCTAGCGGGAACAATGAGCAGTTCTTC.

The rearrangement uses TRBV28 and TRBJ2-7; 7 bases are shared with TRBD1. The junction had 3 bases not matched to a gene; V was cut back by 1 base and J by 3 bases. Germline CDR1 is MDHEN and CDR2 is SYDVKM. This CDR3 region has 14 residues. The CDR3 DNA is TGTGCCAGCAGTTTATTGGGACAGAACTACGAGCAGTACTTC. This codes for CASSLLGQNYEQYF.

The chain recombines TRBV4-2 with TRBJ1-3, with TRBD1 as a possible D gene (5 bases). Per the germline V gene, CDR1 is LGHNA and CDR2 is YNFKEQ. This CDR3 comprises 13 residues. V lost 6 bases and J 0 bases, leaving 6 bases between the germline ends. The CDR3 DNA follows: TGTGCCAGCAGTGGGACCTCTGGAAACACCATATATTTT. Its translation is CASSGTSGNTIYF.

This clone was seen a single time. The CDR3 spells CASSLGSVSQYF. CDR3 nucleotides: TGTGCCAGCAGCTTAGGAAGTGTCAGTCAGTACTTC. The chain recombines TRBV11-2 with TRBJ2-7; D call uncertain. V was pared by 1 base and J by 10 bases, with 11 bases between. The germline V gene encodes CDR1 SGHAT and CDR2 FQNNGV. This CDR3 contains 12 residues.